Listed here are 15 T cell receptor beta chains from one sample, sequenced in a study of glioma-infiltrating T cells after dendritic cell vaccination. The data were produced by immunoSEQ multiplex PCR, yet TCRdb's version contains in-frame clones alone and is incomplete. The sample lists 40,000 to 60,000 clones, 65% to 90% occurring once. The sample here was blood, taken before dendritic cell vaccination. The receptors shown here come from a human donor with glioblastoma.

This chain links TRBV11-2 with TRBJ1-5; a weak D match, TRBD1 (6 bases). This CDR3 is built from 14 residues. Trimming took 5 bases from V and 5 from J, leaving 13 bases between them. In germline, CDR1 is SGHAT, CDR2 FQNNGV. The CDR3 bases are TGTGCCAGCAGCGCATCAGGGGCGTATCAGCCCCAGCATTTT. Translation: CASSASGAYQPQHF.

The CDR3 loop reads CASSPMRAANTEAFF. The CDR3 DNA follows: TGTGCCAGCAGTCCTATGAGGGCCGCGAACACTGAAGCTTTCTTT. The chain carries TRBV6-6 and TRBJ1-1; D is uncertain. The germline gives CDR1 MNHNY, CDR2 SVGAGI (reference sequence). The CDR3 is made up of 15 amino acids. The V and J ends lost 5 bases and 1 base respectively, with 14 bases between them.

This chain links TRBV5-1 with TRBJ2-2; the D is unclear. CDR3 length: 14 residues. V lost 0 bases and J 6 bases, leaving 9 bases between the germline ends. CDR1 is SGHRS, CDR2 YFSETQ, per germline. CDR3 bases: TGCGCCAGCAGCTTGGGCCCGCCGGCCGGGGAGCTGTTTTTT. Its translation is CASSLGPPAGELFF.

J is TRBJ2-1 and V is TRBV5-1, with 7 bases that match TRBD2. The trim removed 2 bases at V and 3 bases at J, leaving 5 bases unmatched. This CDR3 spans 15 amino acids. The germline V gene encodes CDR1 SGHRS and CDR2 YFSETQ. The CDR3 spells CASSLTGLVYNEQFF. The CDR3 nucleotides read TGCGCCAGCAGCTTAACCGGACTAGTCTACAATGAGCAGTTCTTC.

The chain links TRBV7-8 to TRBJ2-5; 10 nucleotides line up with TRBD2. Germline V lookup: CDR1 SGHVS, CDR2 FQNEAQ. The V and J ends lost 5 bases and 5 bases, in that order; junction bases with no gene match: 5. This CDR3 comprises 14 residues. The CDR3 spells CASSPGLARETQYF. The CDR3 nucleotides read TGTGCCAGCAGCCCGGGACTAGCGCGCGAGACCCAGTACTTC.

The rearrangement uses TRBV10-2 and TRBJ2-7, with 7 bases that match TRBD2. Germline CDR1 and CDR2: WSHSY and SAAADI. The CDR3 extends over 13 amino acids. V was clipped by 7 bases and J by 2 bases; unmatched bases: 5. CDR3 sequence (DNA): TGCGCCAGCAAAAGGGGACTAACCTACGAGCAGTACTTC. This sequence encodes CASKRGLTYEQYF.

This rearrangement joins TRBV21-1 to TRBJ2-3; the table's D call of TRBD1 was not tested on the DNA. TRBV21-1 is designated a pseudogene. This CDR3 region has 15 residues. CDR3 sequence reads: CASSKISRGADTQYF. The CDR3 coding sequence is TGTGCCAGCAGCAAAATAAGCAGGGGAGCAGATACGCAGTATTTT.

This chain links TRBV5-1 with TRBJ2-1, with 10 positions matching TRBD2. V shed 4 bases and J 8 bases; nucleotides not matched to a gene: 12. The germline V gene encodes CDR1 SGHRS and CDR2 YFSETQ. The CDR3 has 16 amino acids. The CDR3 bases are TGCGCCAGCAGCCCGGTCAGCGGGAGGGCAAACGATGAGCAGTTCTTC. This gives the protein CASSPVSGRANDEQFF. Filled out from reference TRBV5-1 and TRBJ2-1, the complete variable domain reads KAGVTQTPRYLIKTRGQQVTLSCSPISGHRSVSWYQQTPGQGLQFLFEYFSETQRNKGNFPGRFSGRQFSNSRSEMNVSTLELGDSALYLCASSPVSGRANDEQFFGPGTRLTVL.

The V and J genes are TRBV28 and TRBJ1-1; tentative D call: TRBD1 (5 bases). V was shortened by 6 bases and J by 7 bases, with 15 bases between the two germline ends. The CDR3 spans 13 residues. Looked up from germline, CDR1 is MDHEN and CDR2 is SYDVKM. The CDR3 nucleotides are TGTGCCAGCAGCTCCGAGGCGGGGGATGAAGCTTTCTTT. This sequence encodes CASSSEAGDEAFF. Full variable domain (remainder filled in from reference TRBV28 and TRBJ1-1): DVKVTQSSRYLVKRTGEKVFLECVQDMDHENMFWYRQDPGLGLRLIYFSYDVKMKEKGDIPEGYSVSREKKERFSLILESASTNQTSMYLCASSSEAGDEAFFGQGTRLTVV.

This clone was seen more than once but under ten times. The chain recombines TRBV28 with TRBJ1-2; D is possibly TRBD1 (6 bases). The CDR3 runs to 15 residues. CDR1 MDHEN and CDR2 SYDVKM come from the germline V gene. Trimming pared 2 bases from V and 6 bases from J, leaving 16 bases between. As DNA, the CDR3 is TGTGCCAGCAGTTTAACTCAGGGGAATCTCGATGGCTACACCTTC. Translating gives CASSLTQGNLDGYTF.

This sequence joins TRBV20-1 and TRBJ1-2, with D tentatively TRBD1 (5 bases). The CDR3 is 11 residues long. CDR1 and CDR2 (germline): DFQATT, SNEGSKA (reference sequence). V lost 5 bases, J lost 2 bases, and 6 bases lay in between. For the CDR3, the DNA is TGCAGTGCTGGGGGGAACTATGGCTACACCTTC. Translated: CSAGGNYGYTF.

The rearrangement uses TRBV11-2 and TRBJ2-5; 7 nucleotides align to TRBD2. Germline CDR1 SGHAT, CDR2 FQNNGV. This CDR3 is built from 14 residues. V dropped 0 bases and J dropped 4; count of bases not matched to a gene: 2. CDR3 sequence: CASSLEAGVETQYF. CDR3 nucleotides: TGTGCCAGCAGCTTAGAGGCGGGAGTAGAGACCCAGTACTTC.

The CDR3 spells CASTAPAGYQETQYF. The CDR3 DNA follows: TGTGCCAGCACCGCCCCAGCGGGGTACCAAGAGACCCAGTACTTC. The chain uses TRBV25-1 and TRBJ2-5; TRBD2 aligns across 7 bases. V lost 7 bases and J lost 0; bases outside the gene matches: 8. The germline CDR1 and CDR2 sequences are MGHDK and SYGVNS. The CDR3 spans 15 residues.

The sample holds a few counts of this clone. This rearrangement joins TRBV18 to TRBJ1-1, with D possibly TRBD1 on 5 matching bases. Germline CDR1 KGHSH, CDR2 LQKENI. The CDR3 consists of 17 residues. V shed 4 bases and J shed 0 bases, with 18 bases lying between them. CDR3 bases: TGTGCCAGCTCACTCCCGGCGGGGGTTGGGGTGAACACTGAAGCTTTCTTT. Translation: CASSLPAGVGVNTEAFF. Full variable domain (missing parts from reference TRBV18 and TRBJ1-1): NAGVMQNPRHLVRRRGQEARLRCSPMKGHSHVYWYRQLPEEGLKFMVYLQKENIIDESGMPKERFSAEFPKEGPSILRIQQVVRGDSAAYFCASSLPAGVGVNTEAFFGQGTRLTVV.

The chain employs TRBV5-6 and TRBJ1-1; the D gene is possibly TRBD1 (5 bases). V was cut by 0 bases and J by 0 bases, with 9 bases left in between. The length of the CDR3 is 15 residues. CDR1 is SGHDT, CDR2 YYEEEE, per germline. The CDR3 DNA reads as TGTGCCAGCAGCTTGGCAGGGAGGGTGAACACTGAAGCTTTCTTT. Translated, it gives CASSLAGRVNTEAFF.